This entry lists 10 T cell receptor beta chains sequenced from one sample in a study of immune evolution from preneoplasia to lung adenocarcinoma. Clones were sequenced by immunoSEQ multiplex PCR, and TCRdb holds only the in-frame ones, with some missing. The sample holds 12,000 to 15,000 clones, more than 65% seen once. Sequenced input: FFPE minimally invasive lung adenocarcinoma tissue. These receptor sequences come from a person aged 60-80 years with lung adenocarcinoma.

The chain links TRBV28 to TRBJ2-7; 7 bases match TRBD1. Germline-derived CDR1 and CDR2 are MDHEN and SYDVKM. This CDR3 region has 12 residues. V lost 10 bases, J lost 2 bases, and 5 bases stayed unmatched. CDR3 region: CATLTGPYEQYF. CDR3 nucleotide sequence: TGTGCCACCTTGACAGGGCCCTACGAGCAGTACTTC.

The gene calls are TRBV28 and TRBJ2-1; 7 bases are shared with TRBD2. Looked up from germline, CDR1 is MDHEN and CDR2 is SYDVKM. The CDR3 has 16 amino acids. The ends lost 5 bases at V and 5 bases at J; junction bases unmatched: 12. The CDR3 DNA reads as TGTGCCAGCAGTCCCTTCGGGTGGCTAGCGGACAATGAGCAGTTCTTC. Translated, it gives CASSPFGWLADNEQFF.

V is TRBV28 and J is TRBJ1-1; a weak D match, TRBD1 (5 bases). Per the germline V gene, CDR1 is MDHEN and CDR2 is SYDVKM. The V gene lost 7 bases and the J gene lost 1 base, with 19 bases spanning the gap. The CDR3 length is 16 residues. The CDR3 is CASISKKLQGNTEAFF. CDR3 nucleotides: TGTGCCAGCATTTCTAAAAAGTTGCAGGGGAACACTGAAGCTTTCTTT. The full variable domain, rest sourced from reference TRBV28 and TRBJ1-1, is DVKVTQSSRYLVKRTGEKVFLECVQDMDHENMFWYRQDPGLGLRLIYFSYDVKMKEKGDIPEGYSVSREKKERFSLILESASTNQTSMYLCASISKKLQGNTEAFFGQGTRLTVV.

V gene TRBV7-9 combines with J gene TRBJ2-1; unclear D gene. The CDR3 has 12 residues. Deletions cut 3 bases from V and 0 bases from J, with 0 bases between. CDR1 SEHNR and CDR2 FQNEAQ come from the germline V gene (reference sequence). CDR3 protein: CASSFSYNEQFF. The CDR3 nucleotides read TGTGCCAGCAGCTTCTCCTACAATGAGCAGTTCTTC.

The genes are TRBV19 and TRBJ2-3; a weak D match, TRBD2 (5 bases). The V gene's germline CDR1 is LNHDA and CDR2 SQIVND (reference sequence). The CDR3 sequence is 15 residues long. The V end was cut by 3 bases, the J end by 7 bases, with 17 bases between. CDR3 protein: CASSIPSREMNTQYF. CDR3 in DNA: TGTGCCAGTAGTATCCCTAGTAGGGAGATGAATACGCAGTATTTT. Looking up the rest from reference TRBV19 and TRBJ2-3 gives the full variable domain: DGGITQSPKYLFRKEGQNVTLSCEQNLNHDAMYWYRQDPGQGLRLIYYSQIVNDFQKGDIAEGYSVSREKKESFPLTVTSAQKNPTAFYLCASSIPSREMNTQYFGPGTRLTVL.

This chain uses TRBV20-1 with TRBJ1-2; D call uncertain. CDR3 length equals 10 residues. Trimming removed 4 bases from V and 8 bases from J, with 8 bases in between. Germline V CDR1 and CDR2: DFQATT, SNEGSKA (reference sequence). This CDR3 is CSANLGGYTF. CDR3 DNA sequence: TGCAGTGCTAATCTCGGAGGCTACACCTTC.

The rearrangement joins TRBV15 to TRBJ1-1, with D perhaps matching TRBD1 (5 bases). CDR3 length equals 12 residues. Trimming stripped 8 bases from V and 4 bases from J, with 11 bases between. From germline, CDR1 is LNHNV and CDR2 YYDKDF (reference sequence). The CDR3 coding sequence is TGTGCCACCGCCCGGGGGGGCACTGAAGCTTTCTTT. Protein: CATARGGTEAFF.

This clone is medium-sized in the sample. The gene calls are TRBV2 and TRBJ2-3; 8 nucleotides line up with TRBD1. V lost 8 bases to trimming and J lost 1 base; unmatched junction nucleotides: 5. In germline, CDR1 is SNHLY, CDR2 FYNNEI. This CDR3 comprises 14 residues. The CDR3 protein is CASEKDRGTDTQYF. CDR3 DNA sequence: TGTGCCAGCGAGAAGGACAGGGGCACAGATACGCAGTATTTT.

This clone occurred a few times. Distinct nucleotide sequences in the sample also encode this CDR3. This rearrangement joins TRBV5-6 to TRBJ2-5, with TRBD1 identical over 8 bases. The CDR3 is 13 amino acids. The germline CDR1 and CDR2 sequences are SGHDT and YYEEEE. Losses at the gene ends were 2 bases for V and 5 bases for J; bases not matched to a gene: 2. CDR3 amino acids: CASSLRTGETQYF. In DNA, the CDR3 is TGTGCCAGCAGCTTAAGGACAGGGGAGACCCAGTACTTC. The complete variable domain, with remaining parts taken from reference TRBV5-6 and TRBJ2-5, reads DAGVTQSPTHLIKTRGQQVTLRCSPKSGHDTVSWYQQALGQGPQFIFQYYEEEERQRGNFPDRFSGHQFPNYSSELNVNALLLGDSALYLCASSLRTGETQYFGPGTRLLVL.

The chain links TRBV18 to TRBJ2-7; 8 nucleotides align to TRBD1. Unmatched junction bases numbered 4, after V lost 4 bases and J lost 5 bases. Germline CDR1 and CDR2: KGHSH and LQKENI. This CDR3 spans 13 amino acids. The CDR3 DNA reads TGTGCCAGCTCACGACAGGGGCGGGACGAGCAGTACTTC. It yields the protein CASSRQGRDEQYF.